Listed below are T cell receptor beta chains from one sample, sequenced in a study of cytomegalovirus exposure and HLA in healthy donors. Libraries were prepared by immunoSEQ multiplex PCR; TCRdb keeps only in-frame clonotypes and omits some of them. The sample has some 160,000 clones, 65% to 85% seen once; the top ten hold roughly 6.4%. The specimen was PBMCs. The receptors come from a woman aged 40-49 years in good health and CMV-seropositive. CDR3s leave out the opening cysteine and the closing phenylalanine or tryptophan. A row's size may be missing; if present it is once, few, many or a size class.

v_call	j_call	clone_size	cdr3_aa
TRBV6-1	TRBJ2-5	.	ASSEGPGGGLQETQY
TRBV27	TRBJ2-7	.	ASSFPGGVEQY
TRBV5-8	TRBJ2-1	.	ASSFWRGAGNEQF
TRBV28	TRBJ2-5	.	ASENRGLQETQY
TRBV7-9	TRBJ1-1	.	ASSDQFTGNTEAF
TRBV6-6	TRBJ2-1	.	ATLYGRGGEQF
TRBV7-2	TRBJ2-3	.	ASSSRAGGTPRMSQY
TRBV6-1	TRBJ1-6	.	ASSERRTANSPLH
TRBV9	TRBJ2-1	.	ASSVEVGSGGEQF
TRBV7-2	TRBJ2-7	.	ASTTKTGISYEQY
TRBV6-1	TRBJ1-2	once	ASSDRGWYGYT
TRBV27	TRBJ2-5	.	ASSFSRQETQY
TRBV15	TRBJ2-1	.	ATSLQGIRYNEQF
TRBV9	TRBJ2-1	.	ASSQGLEFRNEQF
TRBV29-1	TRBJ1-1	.	SVAGGNEAF
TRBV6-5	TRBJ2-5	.	ASSLVYQETQY
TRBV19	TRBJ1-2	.	ASSLGTPLNYGYT
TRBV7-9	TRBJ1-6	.	ASSPSVGTGHSPLH
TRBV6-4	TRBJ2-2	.	ASSPTRIGELF
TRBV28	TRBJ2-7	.	ASSRDRGPYEQY
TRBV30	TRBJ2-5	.	AWNVGETQY
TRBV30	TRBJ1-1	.	AWSGPGSHNTEAF
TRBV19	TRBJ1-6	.	ASNPGTGGSPLH
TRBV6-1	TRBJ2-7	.	ASSIYHGTIYEQY
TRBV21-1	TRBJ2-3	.	ASVRREHRTRLRTDTQY
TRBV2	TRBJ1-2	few	ANTEIRGSEPVYGYT
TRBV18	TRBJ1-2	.	ASSDQPGVVNYGYT
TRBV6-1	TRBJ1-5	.	ASAAWGNQPQH
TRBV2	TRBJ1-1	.	ASSEPTGYTEAF
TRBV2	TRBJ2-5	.	ASKSSRQETQY
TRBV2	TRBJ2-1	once	ASSGAGGSGSEQF
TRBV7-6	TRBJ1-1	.	ASSWLQGKRAEAF
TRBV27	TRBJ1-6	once	ASRFGQPNSPLH
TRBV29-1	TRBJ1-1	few	SVGQGGVGAF
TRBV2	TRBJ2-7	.	ASSESVKQY
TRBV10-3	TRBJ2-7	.	AIGLLRPGTFFDEQY
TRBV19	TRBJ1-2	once	ASHSGVSLGYT
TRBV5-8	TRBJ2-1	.	ASSPFPLRVNEQF
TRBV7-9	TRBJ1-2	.	ASSPPGITLMGYT